This is a list of T cell receptor beta chains from one sample in a study of T cells in localized non-small cell lung cancer. Repertoires were generated with immunoSEQ multiplex PCR, while TCRdb's copy carries only in-frame clones and drops some. Altogether approximately 89,000 clones are present, about 78% being singletons, with the ten largest covering under 25%. Sequencing used PBMCs, obtained before any cancer treatment. The source is a man aged 40-75 years with stage II squamous cell lung carcinoma. The CDR3 runs from the conserved cysteine through the conserved F or W. The D gene is left open where the match is weak. A row's size may be missing; if present it is once, few, many or a size class.

cdr3_aa cdr3_nt clone_size j_call v_call d_call
CASSHVTESNQPQHF TGTGCCAGCAGCCACGTGACAGAGAGCAATCAGCCCCAGCATTTT NA TRBJ1-5 TRBV7-9 NA
CASSLWGQGTGELFF TGCGCCAGCAGCTTGTGGGGACAGGGGACCGGGGAGCTGTTTTTT NA TRBJ2-2 TRBV5-1 TRBD1
CASIGRVGEQYF TGTGCCAGCATAGGCAGGGTCGGGGAGCAGTACTTC few TRBJ2-7 TRBV2 NA
CASSLHGVTQYF TGTGCCAGCAGCTTGCATGGGGTTACGCAGTATTTT NA TRBJ2-3 TRBV5-4 NA
CASIKDKSNQPQHF TGTGCCAGCATCAAGGACAAATCGAATCAGCCCCAGCATTTT NA TRBJ1-5 TRBV28 NA
CASSPPETRGGGTEAFF TGTGCCAGCTCACCACCGGAGACTAGGGGCGGGGGCACTGAAGCTTTCTTT NA TRBJ1-1 TRBV18 NA
CSATRENIQYF TGCAGTGCCACCAGGGAAAACATTCAGTACTTC NA TRBJ2-4 TRBV20-1 NA
CASSLKGAGTDTQYF TGCGCCAGCAGCTTGAAGGGGGCGGGCACAGATACGCAGTATTTT NA TRBJ2-3 TRBV5-1 TRBD1
CASRDRAGGVNGYTF TGCGCCAGCAGGGATAGGGCAGGGGGCGTCAATGGCTACACCTTC NA TRBJ1-2 TRBV4-1 TRBD1
CASSLAGSKSYEQYF TGTGCCAGCAGCTTAGCGGGCAGTAAGTCCTACGAGCAGTACTTC NA TRBJ2-7 TRBV7-2 NA
CASAARGAESNQPQHF TGTGCCAGCGCCGCCAGGGGAGCTGAAAGCAATCAGCCCCAGCATTTT NA TRBJ1-5 TRBV18 NA
CASSPLGEPYEQYF TGTGCCAGCAGCCCCCTGGGGGAGCCCTACGAGCAGTACTTC few TRBJ2-7 TRBV9 NA
CASGPGGAGEKLFF TGTGCCTCAGGCCCTGGGGGGGCCGGTGAAAAACTGTTTTTT NA TRBJ1-4 TRBV7-2 NA
CASSPLDRVETQYF TGTGCCAGCAGCCCCCTAGACAGAGTCGAGACCCAGTACTTC NA TRBJ2-5 TRBV5-6 NA
CASSSGLAGKEKFF TGCGCCAGCAGCTCGGGACTAGCGGGAAAGGAGAAGTTCTTC NA TRBJ2-1 TRBV5-1 TRBD2
CASSQEGRTAGANVLTF TGCGCCAGCAGCCAAGAGGGAAGGACTGCTGGGGCCAACGTCCTGACTTTC NA TRBJ2-6 TRBV4-3 NA
CAISDRPASAFF TGTGCCATCAGTGATCGCCCCGCCTCAGCTTTCTTT NA TRBJ1-1 TRBV10-3 NA
CATKGGDTEAFF TGTGCCACCAAAGGGGGGGACACTGAAGCTTTCTTT once TRBJ1-1 TRBV15 NA
CASSPGWAPGQDGYTF TGTGCCAGCTCACCAGGATGGGCCCCAGGACAGGATGGCTACACCTTC NA TRBJ1-2 TRBV18 TRBD1
CSVVQGGSGYTF TGCAGCGTTGTACAGGGAGGGAGTGGCTACACCTTC NA TRBJ1-2 TRBV29-1 NA
CASRSGTSGYNEQFF TGTGCCAGCCGCTCGGGGACTAGCGGTTACAATGAGCAGTTCTTC NA TRBJ2-1 TRBV27 TRBD2
CASRPGMDYGYTF TGTGCCAGCAGGCCGGGTATGGACTATGGCTACACCTTC NA TRBJ1-2 TRBV2 NA
CASSFHGDGYTF TGTGCCAGCAGTTTTCATGGCGACGGCTACACCTTC NA TRBJ1-2 TRBV6-6 NA
CASKRQGIGGELFF TGTGCCAGCAAAAGACAGGGGATAGGCGGGGAGCTGTTTTTT few TRBJ2-2 TRBV2 TRBD1
CSVEKLQNNEQFF TGCAGCGTTGAGAAGCTGCAGAACAATGAGCAGTTCTTC NA TRBJ2-1 TRBV29-1 NA
CASSLEKRGGNTIYF TGTGCCAGCAGCTTAGAGAAAAGGGGTGGAAACACCATATATTTT NA TRBJ1-3 TRBV7-2 NA
CASSLLGALRQETQYF TGTGCCAGCAGCCTTCTTGGGGCACTCCGGCAAGAGACCCAGTACTTC NA TRBJ2-5 TRBV28 NA
CASSPTRRGFGDTQYF TGTGCCAGCAGCCCGACTAGGAGGGGGTTCGGAGATACGCAGTATTTT NA TRBJ2-3 TRBV9 NA
CASSGGGRAMNTEAFF TGTGCCAGCAGCGGGGGCGGGAGGGCGATGAACACTGAAGCTTTCTTT NA TRBJ1-1 TRBV5-4 NA
CASRVSGQGIRGYTF TGTGCCAGCAGAGTTTCGGGACAGGGAATACGGGGCTACACCTTC NA TRBJ1-2 TRBV6-6 TRBD1
CASSWQDRESAGYTF TGTGCCAGCAGCTGGCAGGACAGGGAATCGGCTGGCTACACCTTC NA TRBJ1-2 TRBV7-9 TRBD1
CAWDPLGQGINEQFF TGTGCCTGGGATCCACTGGGACAGGGAATCAATGAGCAGTTCTTC NA TRBJ2-1 TRBV30 TRBD1
CAWSDIYTPYEQYF TGTGCCTGGAGTGACATCTATACACCCTACGAGCAGTACTTC NA TRBJ2-7 TRBV30 NA
CASSTRDRGPEAFF TGTGCCAGTAGTACCCGGGACAGGGGGCCTGAAGCTTTCTTT NA TRBJ1-1 TRBV19 TRBD1
CASSPGTYNSPLHF TGTGCCAGCTCACCAGGGACCTATAATTCACCCCTCCACTTT NA TRBJ1-6 TRBV18 NA
CASSYSPGRGFYEQYF TGTGCCAGCAGTTACTCGCCGGGGAGAGGATTCTACGAGCAGTACTTC NA TRBJ2-7 TRBV6-5 NA
CASSFTGYNSPLHF TGTGCCAGCAGTTTCACAGGGTATAATTCACCCCTCCACTTT once TRBJ1-6 TRBV6-5 NA
CASSSSIAYEQYF TGTGCCAGCAGCTCCTCGATTGCCTACGAGCAGTACTTC NA TRBJ2-7 TRBV6-5 NA
CAWRGGGGGAKNIQYF TGTGCCTGGAGAGGGGGCGGCGGGGGGGCCAAAAACATTCAGTACTTC NA TRBJ2-4 TRBV30 NA
CASSPFGGNTIYF TGCGCCAGCAGCCCATTCGGGGGAAACACCATATATTTT NA TRBJ1-3 TRBV5-1 NA
CASSPRGGEKLFF TGTGCCAGCTCACCCAGGGGGGGTGAAAAACTGTTTTTT NA TRBJ1-4 TRBV18 TRBD1
CASSLAPASTDTQYF TGCGCCAGCAGCTTGGCCCCCGCTAGCACAGATACGCAGTATTTT NA TRBJ2-3 TRBV5-1 NA
CASHRGRDTEAFF TGTGCCAGTCACAGGGGGCGAGACACTGAAGCTTTCTTT NA TRBJ1-1 TRBV18 TRBD1
CASSHTCEKTDTQYF TGCGCCAGCAGTCACACTTGCGAGAAGACAGATACGCAGTATTTT NA TRBJ2-3 TRBV23-1 NA
CASSSPRRTVYEQYF TGTGCCAGCAGCTCCCCAAGGCGGACAGTCTACGAGCAGTACTTC once TRBJ2-7 TRBV11-2 NA
CASGRGGVLTGELFF TGTGCCAGCGGGCGGGGAGGAGTTCTCACCGGGGAGCTGTTTTTT once TRBJ2-2 TRBV5-6 NA
CASSVDQGDTEAFF TGTGCCAGCAGCGTAGATCAAGGGGACACTGAAGCTTTCTTT NA TRBJ1-1 TRBV9 NA
CASSWTALPYGYTF TGTGCCAGCAGCTGGACAGCCCTCCCCTATGGCTACACCTTC NA TRBJ1-2 TRBV5-4 NA
CASSLLNSPLHF TGTGCCAGCAGCCTCTTGAATTCACCCCTCCACTTT medium-sized TRBJ1-6 TRBV5-4 NA
CASSLELAGAISTDTQYF TGCGCCAGCAGCTTGGAACTAGCGGGCGCTATTAGCACAGATACGCAGTATTTT few TRBJ2-3 TRBV5-1 TRBD2
CASSLIAGGGNEQFF TGCGCCAGCAGCTTGATAGCGGGAGGCGGAAATGAGCAGTTCTTC few TRBJ2-1 TRBV5-1 TRBD2
CASSPGTGGPLNTEAFF TGTGCCAGCTCACCCGGGACAGGGGGCCCTTTGAACACTGAAGCTTTCTTT NA TRBJ1-1 TRBV18 TRBD1
CASSRGGSGSYEQYF TGTGCCAGCAGCCGCGGAGGGTCCGGCTCCTACGAGCAGTACTTC NA TRBJ2-7 TRBV6-5 NA
CASSVVGGSSYNEQFF TGTGCCAGCAGCGTAGTCGGGGGGAGCTCCTACAATGAGCAGTTCTTC NA TRBJ2-1 TRBV9 TRBD2
CASSEGDYREQFF TGTGCCAGCAGTGAGGGCGATTATAGGGAGCAGTTCTTC NA TRBJ2-1 TRBV6-1 NA
CASRAGVGGGETQYF TGTGCCAGCAGGGCAGGAGTCGGGGGCGGGGAGACCCAGTACTTC NA TRBJ2-5 TRBV6-1 NA
CASSTGDSGGVHEQYF TGTGCCAGTAGTACGGGGGATTCAGGGGGAGTCCACGAGCAGTACTTC NA TRBJ2-7 TRBV19 NA
CASSQDRGRENEQFF TGTGCCAGCAGCCAAGATAGGGGACGGGAAAATGAGCAGTTCTTC few TRBJ2-1 TRBV4-2 NA
CASSEYPGANVLTF TGTGCCAGCAGTGAATACCCTGGGGCCAACGTCCTGACTTTC NA TRBJ2-6 TRBV2 NA